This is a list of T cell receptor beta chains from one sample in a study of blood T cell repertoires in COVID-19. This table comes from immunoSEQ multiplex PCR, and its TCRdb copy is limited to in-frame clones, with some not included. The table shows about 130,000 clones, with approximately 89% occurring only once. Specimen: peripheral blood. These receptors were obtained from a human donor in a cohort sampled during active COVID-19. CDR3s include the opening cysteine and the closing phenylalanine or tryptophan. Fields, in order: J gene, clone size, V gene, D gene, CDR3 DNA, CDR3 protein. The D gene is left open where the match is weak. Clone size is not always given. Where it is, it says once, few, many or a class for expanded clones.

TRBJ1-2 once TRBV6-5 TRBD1 TGTGCCAGCAGTTACACAGGGGGTAGTGATGGCTACACCTTC CASSYTGGSDGYTF
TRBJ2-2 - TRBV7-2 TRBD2 TGTGCCAGCAGAGGCGCGGGGGGGAACACCGGGGAGCTGTTTTTT CASRGAGGNTGELFF
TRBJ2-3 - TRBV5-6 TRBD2 TGTGCCAGCAGCTTGGGACTAGCGGGGGGTCGGGATACGCAGTATTTT CASSLGLAGGRDTQYF
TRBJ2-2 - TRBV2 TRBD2 TGTGCCAGCAGAAGGGGACTAGCGGGGGGTACCGGGGAGCTGTTTTTT CASRRGLAGGTGELFF
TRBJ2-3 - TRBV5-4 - TGTGCCAGCAGCTTGTTGGGCGGGCTCACAGATACGCAGTATTTT CASSLLGGLTDTQYF
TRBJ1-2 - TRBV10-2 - TGCGCCAGCAGTGAGTCGGGGGGTCCGGGGTATGGCTACACCTTC CASSESGGPGYGYTF
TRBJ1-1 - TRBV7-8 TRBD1 TGTGCCAGCAGCTTAGTGAGCAGGGGGGCCAACACTGAAGCTTTCTTT CASSLVSRGANTEAFF
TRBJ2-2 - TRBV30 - TGTGCCTGGAGTGATGACAACCCAACTGCGAAACCAAGTGAGCTGTTTTTT CAWSDDNPTAKPSELFF
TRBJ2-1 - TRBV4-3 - TGCGCCAGCAGCCAAGATCGTGTCGGGATTGATGAGCAGTTCTTC CASSQDRVGIDEQFF
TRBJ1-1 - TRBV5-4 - TGTGCCAGCAGCTTGGGGGCGGGGGACACTGAAGCTTTCTTT CASSLGAGDTEAFF
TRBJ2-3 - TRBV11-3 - TGTGCCAGCACCCTAGGGGGAGAGGTCCGAGATACGCAGTATTTT CASTLGGEVRDTQYF
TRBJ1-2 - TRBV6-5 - TGTGCCAGCAGTTACGTAACAGAAGGATCCTATGGCTACACCTTC CASSYVTEGSYGYTF
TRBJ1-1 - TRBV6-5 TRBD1 TGTGCCAGCAGTCGGGACAGGGTGATCACTGAAGCTTTCTTT CASSRDRVITEAFF
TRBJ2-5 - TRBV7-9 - TGTGCCAGCAGCCCTCTCACAGGGTTCGGAGAGACCCAGTACTTC CASSPLTGFGETQYF
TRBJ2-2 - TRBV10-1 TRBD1 TGCGCCAGCACCTGGACAGGGGAACGACCCGGGGAGCTGTTTTTT CASTWTGERPGELFF
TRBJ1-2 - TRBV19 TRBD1 TGTGCCAGTAGACCTTTACTGTCGGGGACAGGGGCTGGCTATGGCTACACCTTC CASRPLLSGTGAGYGYTF
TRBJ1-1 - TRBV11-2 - TGTGCCAGCAGCTTAATGGCAGGGATGAACACTGAAGCTTTCTTT CASSLMAGMNTEAFF
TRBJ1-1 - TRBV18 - TGTGCCAGCTCACCACCTTGGCGGGGCCGGGTGTCGGACACTGAAGCTTTCTTT CASSPPWRGRVSDTEAFF
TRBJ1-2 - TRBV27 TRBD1 TGTGCCAGCAACCCGACAGGGGGCTCGAATGGCTACACCTTC CASNPTGGSNGYTF
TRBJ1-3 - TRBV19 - TGTGCCAGTATTCAAGGGGCGAGGAGAAACACCATATATTTT CASIQGARRNTIYF
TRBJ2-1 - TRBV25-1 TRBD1 TGTGCCAGCAGTGAATCCCCACGGACAGGGATGCATGAGCAGTTCTTC CASSESPRTGMHEQFF
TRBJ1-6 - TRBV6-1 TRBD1 TGTGCCAGCACCGGGACAGTCCATAATTCACCCCTCCACTTT CASTGTVHNSPLHF
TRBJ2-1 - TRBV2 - TGTGCCAGCAGTGAAACCCGCGGAGACCACAATGAGCAGTTCTTC CASSETRGDHNEQFF
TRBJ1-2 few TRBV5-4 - TGTGCCAGCAGCTTTTCACGCGAGTATGGCTACACCTTC CASSFSREYGYTF
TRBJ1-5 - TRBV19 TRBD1 TGTGCCAGTAGTATAGACAGGGGGCTAAATCAGCCCCAGCATTTT CASSIDRGLNQPQHF
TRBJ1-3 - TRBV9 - TGTGCCAGCAGCTCCACCGGACAGAGACTCTCTGGAAACACCATATATTTT CASSSTGQRLSGNTIYF
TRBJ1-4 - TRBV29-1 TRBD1 TGCAGCGTTGCGGACAGGGCCGGTGGAAAACTGTTTTTT CSVADRAGGKLFF
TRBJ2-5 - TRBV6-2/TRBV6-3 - TGTGCCAGCAGTTACGCCCCACAGGGGAGGAGAGAGACCCAGTACTTC CASSYAPQGRRETQYF
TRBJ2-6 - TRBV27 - TGTGCCAGCAGTTCGGGGTCTGGGGCCAACGTCCTGACTTTC CASSSGSGANVLTF
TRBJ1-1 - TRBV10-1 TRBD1 TGCGCCAGTCGTGCTTATAGGGGGCGGACTGAAGCTTTCTTT CASRAYRGRTEAFF
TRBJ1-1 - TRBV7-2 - TGTGCCAGCAGCTTCGATACAGTGAACACTGAAGCTTTCTTT CASSFDTVNTEAFF
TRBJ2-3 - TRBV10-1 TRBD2 TGCGCCAGCAGCGTCGGGACTAGCGGGGGGGGCACAGATACGCAGTATTTT CASSVGTSGGGTDTQYF
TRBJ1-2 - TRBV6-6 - TGTGCCAGCGGAAGGACAGCCTATGGCTACACCTTC CASGRTAYGYTF
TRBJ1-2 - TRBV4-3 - TGCGCCAGCAGCCCTTCGGACAGCGATGGCTACACCTTC CASSPSDSDGYTF
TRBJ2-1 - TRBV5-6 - TGTGCCAGCAGCTCGGGTTTTTCCTACAATGAGCAGTTCTTC CASSSGFSYNEQFF
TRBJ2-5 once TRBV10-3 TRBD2 TGTGCCATCAGTGGGGAGCGGGGGACTCAAGAGACCCAGTACTTC CAISGERGTQETQYF
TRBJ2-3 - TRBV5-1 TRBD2 TGCGCCAGTAAGCGGGAGATCGCAGATACGCAGTATTTT CASKREIADTQYF
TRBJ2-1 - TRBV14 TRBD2 TGTGCCAGCAGCCAAGGGTTGCGGGGGAGCTCCTACAATGAGCAGTTCTTC CASSQGLRGSSYNEQFF
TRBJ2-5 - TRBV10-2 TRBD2 TGCGCCAGCAAGTCTCAAACTAGCGGGATGGGAGAGACCCAGTACTTC CASKSQTSGMGETQYF
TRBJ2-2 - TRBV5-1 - TGCGCCAGCAGCTTGGCCAGGGATACCGGGGAGCTGTTTTTT CASSLARDTGELFF
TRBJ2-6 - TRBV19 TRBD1 TGTGCCAGTAGTTCGCACTCCGGGACAGGGCAAGGGGCCAACGTCCTGACTTTC CASSSHSGTGQGANVLTF
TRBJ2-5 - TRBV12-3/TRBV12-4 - TGTGCCAGCAGTTTGGCATACCAAGAGACCCAGTACTTC CASSLAYQETQYF
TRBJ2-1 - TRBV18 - TGTGCCAGCTCACCTCAGCGGAGCTCCTACAATGAGCAGTTCTTC CASSPQRSSYNEQFF